The T cell receptor beta chain described here comes from a study of patients and donors after allogeneic stem cell transplantation. In TCRdb, the RT-PCR reads were re-called with MiXCR into one record per CDR3 protein. Of some 21,000 distinct CDR3 sequences in the sample, less than 30% were seen once. V lost 5 bases and J lost 2, with 13 bases in between. CDR3 length: 14 residues. Germline CDR1 reads DFQATT; CDR2 reads SNEGSKA (reference sequence). The TCR comes from a human donor who was either an allogeneic HSCT recipient or a stem cell or donor lymphocyte infusion donor (not recorded which). It is not recorded whose cells these are; they may come from a transplant donor. The chain carries TRBV20-1 and TRBJ1-5, with D unresolved. Sequencing used blood, either unsorted or a sorted T cell fraction (not recorded which). This chain's CDR3 is CSAPLWSGNQPQHF. In DNA form, the CDR3 reads TGCAGTGCTCCCCTTTGGTCGGGCAATCAGCCCCAGCATTTT.